One sample yielded the 5 T cell receptor beta chains listed below, sequenced in a study of metastatic and nonmetastatic thyroid tumors. TCRdb re-called clones from the PCR reads using MiXCR. The table records some 18,000 clones, under 45% of them present only once. No treatment had been given to any patient before thyroid surgery. The sequenced sample was tumor tissue. These TCRs come from a female donor with papillary thyroid cancer or a benign thyroid nodule (not recorded which). Some clones in this sample may be carry-over from other donors' samples.

This sequence joins TRBV6-6 and TRBJ1-6; D possibly corresponds to TRBD1 (6 bases). The CDR3 spans 14 residues. V was shortened by 2 bases and J by 6 bases, with 8 bases between the two germline ends. Looked up from germline, CDR1 is MNHNY and CDR2 is SVGAGI (reference sequence). CDR3 in amino acids: CASSYGGSNSPLHF. The CDR3 coding sequence is TGTGCCAGCAGTTACGGGGGCAGTAATTCACCCCTCCACTTT.

This clone was observed once. This chain joins TRBV9 and TRBJ2-7, with D maybe TRBD2 (6 bases). Germline V gene lookup returns CDR1 SGDLS and CDR2 YYNGEE. The CDR3 consists of 14 residues. V was trimmed by 3 bases and J by 0 bases, leaving 10 bases between them. The chain's CDR3 is CASSAGGISYEQYF. For the CDR3, the DNA is TGTGCCAGCAGCGCGGGCGGGATCTCCTACGAGCAGTACTTC.

This clone came up a few times. This sequence joins TRBV28 and TRBJ1-6; D gene ambiguous. Deletions cut 11 bases from V and 15 bases from J, with 17 bases between. Germline V CDR1 and CDR2: MDHEN, SYDVKM. The CDR3 extends over 11 amino acids. The CDR3 bases are TGTGCCGGCCTGCCCGCTTGGGGCCTCCACTTT. Encoded protein: CAGLPAWGLHF.

This chain connects TRBV3-1 to TRBJ1-2, with 7 nucleotides matching TRBD1. This CDR3 is built from 17 residues. From germline, CDR1 is LGHDT and CDR2 YNNKEL (reference sequence). The trim removed 5 bases at V and 0 bases at J, leaving 12 bases unmatched. The CDR3 sequence is CASSESYRDRTNYGYTF. The CDR3 coding sequence is TGTGCCAGCAGCGAGTCTTACCGGGACAGAACTAACTATGGCTACACCTTC.

This clone was seen more than once but under ten times. This sequence joins TRBV15 and TRBJ1-2, with D possibly being TRBD1 (5 bases). Germline loops: CDR1 LNHNV, CDR2 YYDKDF (reference sequence). Trimming took off 0 bases at V and 4 bases at J, with 9 bases between the two ends. This CDR3 is 14 amino acids long. The CDR3 here is CATSRDRGAYGYTF. As DNA, the CDR3 is TGTGCCACCAGCAGAGATAGGGGCGCCTATGGCTACACCTTC.